This TCR beta chain was recorded in a study of T cell responses to AZD1222 COVID-19 vaccine. Study-wide points: Two doses of AZD1222 preceded a rise in Spike-specific TCR breadth and depth.

Trimming shortened V by 5 bases and J by 6 bases, and 10 bases separated the two germline ends. CDR1 is SGHDT and CDR2 is YYEEEE in the germline V gene. The CDR3 length is 12 residues. Only in-frame clones appear in the TCRdb table, and some are missing; sequencing was by immunoSEQ multiplex PCR. The table has around 85,000 clones, 75% to 90% seen once; the top ten hold approximately 1.3%. For this clone: Its antigen is not identified.

The J gene is TRBJ2-3, the V gene TRBV5-6; D tentatively fits TRBD1 or TRBD2 (5 bases each). The source was peripheral blood, collected 28 days after the second AZD1222 dose. The clonotype was recovered from an adult who received the AZD1222 COVID-19 vaccine. CDR3 residues: CASRLEGDTQYF. The CDR3 DNA reads TGTGCCAGCAGGCTCGAGGGGGATACGCAGTATTTT.